A selection of T cell receptor beta chains follows, all from one sample in a study of T cell responses to AZD1222 COVID-19 vaccine. Generated by immunoSEQ multiplex PCR, the TCRdb table keeps only in-frame clones and is missing some. The sample lists fewer than 150,000 clones; over 75% were seen once. This sample comprised peripheral blood, obtained on day 0 of AZD1222 vaccination. The receptors were gathered from an adult in good health. CDR3s include the opening cysteine and the closing phenylalanine or tryptophan. A D gene is named only where the DNA matches it firmly. Part of the rows lack a size; the others show once, few, many or a class for expanded clones.

v_gene,abundance,d_gene,j_gene,CDR3aa,CDR3nt
TRBV24-1,.,.,TRBJ2-5,CATRTYLGGAEDTRFQETQYF,TGTGCCACCAGAACGTACCTAGGGGGGGCTGAAGATACCAGGTTCCAAGAGACCCAGTACTTC
TRBV9,.,TRBD2,TRBJ2-1,CASSVTSGRFEQFF,TGTGCCAGCAGCGTGACTAGCGGGAGGTTTGAGCAGTTCTTC
TRBV12-3/TRBV12-4,once,TRBD2,TRBJ2-1,CASSSLWGGEQFF,TGTGCCAGCAGTTCTCTTTGGGGGGGTGAGCAGTTCTTC
TRBV11-3,.,TRBD2,TRBJ2-2,CASRTSAGELFF,TGTGCCAGCAGGACTAGCGCCGGGGAGCTGTTTTTT
TRBV5-1,.,.,TRBJ1-4,CASSPERGGFDEKLFF,TGCGCCAGCAGCCCGGAACGGGGGGGCTTCGATGAAAAACTGTTTTTT
TRBV7-2,.,.,TRBJ2-1,CASSFGGQREQFF,TGTGCCAGCAGCTTCGGTGGGCAGCGTGAGCAGTTCTTC
TRBV12-3/TRBV12-4,once,.,TRBJ2-3,CASSLGSTDTQYF,TGTGCCAGCAGTTTAGGGAGCACAGATACGCAGTATTTT
TRBV6-1,.,.,TRBJ1-5,CASSEAPRTANSNQPQHF,TGTGCCAGCAGTGAAGCGCCCCGGACAGCTAATAGCAATCAGCCCCAGCATTTT
TRBV18,.,TRBD1,TRBJ2-7,CASVPLPDRVKDEQYF,TGTGCCAGCGTACCCCTCCCCGACAGGGTGAAGGACGAGCAGTACTTC
TRBV2,.,TRBD2,TRBJ2-5,CASSEAQSGKIQETQYF,TGTGCCAGCAGTGAAGCTCAGAGCGGGAAGATTCAAGAGACCCAGTACTTC
TRBV11-2,.,TRBD1,TRBJ2-7,CASRTLRDRSYEQYF,TGTGCCAGCAGAACGCTCCGGGACAGAAGCTACGAGCAGTACTTC
TRBV7-9,few,.,TRBJ2-7,CASGLRLGQDEQYF,TGTGCCAGCGGGCTCCGACTGGGACAAGACGAGCAGTACTTC
TRBV19,few,TRBD1,TRBJ1-3,CASSSQGASGNTIYF,TGTGCCAGTAGCAGCCAGGGGGCATCTGGAAACACCATATATTTT
TRBV9,.,TRBD2,TRBJ2-1,CASSGRGLVMGNEQFF,TGTGCCAGCAGCGGTCGGGGACTAGTTATGGGCAATGAGCAGTTCTTC
TRBV7-2,once,.,TRBJ2-2,CASSLRAKTGELFF,TGTGCCAGCAGCCTCCGGGCCAAGACCGGGGAGCTGTTTTTT
TRBV7-9,.,.,TRBJ1-2,CASSLGAQGGVNYGYTF,TGTGCCAGCAGCTTAGGGGCTCAGGGAGGAGTGAACTATGGCTACACCTTC
TRBV19,.,.,TRBJ2-7,CASSISGPSYEQYF,TGTGCCAGTAGTATAAGCGGGCCTTCCTACGAGCAGTACTTC
TRBV18,.,TRBD2,TRBJ2-7,CASSPRSGWSSYEQYF,TGTGCCAGCTCACCCCGTAGCGGGTGGAGCTCCTACGAGCAGTACTTC
TRBV3-1/TRBV3-2,.,.,TRBJ1-2,CASSLAAGASYGYTF,TGTGCCAGCAGCCTGGCCGCGGGGGCCAGCTATGGCTACACCTTC
TRBV30,.,TRBD1,TRBJ1-4,CAWSVGTGGLLGEKLFF,TGTGCCTGGAGTGTAGGGACAGGGGGCCTCCTAGGAGAAAAACTGTTTTTT
TRBV13,.,TRBD2,TRBJ2-3,CASSQLIREGSTDTQYF,TGTGCCAGCAGTCAACTCATCCGGGAGGGCAGCACAGATACGCAGTATTTT
TRBV7-2,.,.,TRBJ1-3,CASSLFSFGNTIYF,TGTGCCAGCAGCTTATTTTCGTTCGGAAACACCATATATTTT
TRBV19,.,TRBD1,TRBJ2-7,CASSTGTASRGEQYF,TGTGCCAGTAGTACCGGGACAGCCTCCCGAGGAGAGCAGTACTTC
TRBV10-1,.,TRBD1,TRBJ2-5,CASTGGTQYF,TGCGCCAGCACAGGGGGGACCCAGTACTTC
TRBV11-3,.,.,TRBJ2-3,CASSLEGGLDTQYF,TGTGCCAGCAGCTTAGAGGGAGGACTAGATACGCAGTATTTT
TRBV29-1,.,.,TRBJ2-4,CSVEVAGAGDIQYF,TGCAGCGTTGAAGTCGCGGGGGCAGGAGACATTCAGTACTTC
TRBV6-2/TRBV6-3,.,.,TRBJ1-6,CASSRGRSYNSPLHF,TGTGCCAGCAGCCGGGGACGGTCCTATAATTCACCCCTCCACTTT
TRBV5-5,.,.,TRBJ1-4,CASSPTGASNEKLFF,TGTGCCAGCAGCCCGACAGGTGCTTCTAATGAAAAACTGTTTTTT
TRBV9,.,.,TRBJ1-6,CASSVGQSSYNSPLHF,TGTGCCAGCAGCGTAGGACAGAGCTCCTATAATTCACCCCTCCACTTT
TRBV9,.,.,TRBJ1-4,CASSVPGANEKLFF,TGTGCCAGCAGCGTCCCCGGGGCTAATGAAAAACTGTTTTTT
TRBV18,.,.,TRBJ1-4,CASSLGTVNEKLFF,TGTGCCAGCTCACTCGGGACTGTTAATGAAAAACTGTTTTTT
TRBV13,.,TRBD1,TRBJ1-4,CASSLAPPILQGPLGKLFF,TGTGCCAGCAGCTTAGCCCCCCCCATTCTACAGGGGCCGTTGGGAAAACTGTTTTTT
TRBV5-4,once,.,TRBJ2-5,CASSLGSAEETQYF,TGTGCCAGCAGCTTGGGATCCGCCGAGGAGACCCAGTACTTC
TRBV5-6,.,.,TRBJ2-7,CASSLNTREQYF,TGTGCCAGCAGCTTGAATACCCGCGAGCAGTACTTC
TRBV7-2,.,TRBD1,TRBJ1-5,CASSSLPPGQGNQPQHF,TGTGCCAGCAGCTCATTGCCCCCCGGACAGGGTAATCAGCCCCAGCATTTT
TRBV6-5,.,TRBD1,TRBJ1-6,CASSYKGTGDSPLHF,TGTGCCAGCAGTTACAAGGGGACAGGGGATTCACCCCTCCACTTT
TRBV6-6,.,.,TRBJ1-4,CATKPHQVSNEKLFF,TGTGCCACCAAACCCCACCAGGTCTCGAATGAAAAACTGTTTTTT
TRBV9,.,TRBD1,TRBJ1-1,CASSGGQEGTEAFF,TGTGCCAGCAGCGGGGGACAGGAGGGCACTGAAGCTTTCTTT
TRBV14,once,.,TRBJ1-6,CASSWTPQGLSSYNSPLHF,TGTGCCAGCAGCTGGACCCCACAGGGACTCTCCTCCTATAATTCACCCCTCCACTTT
TRBV12-3/TRBV12-4,.,TRBD1,TRBJ1-1,CASSARGLDKAFF,TGTGCCAGCAGTGCCAGGGGGCTTGATAAAGCTTTCTTT
TRBV6-5,.,.,TRBJ2-5,CASRIRRAGQETQYF,TGTGCCAGCAGGATCCGCCGTGCTGGGCAAGAGACCCAGTACTTC
TRBV19,.,.,TRBJ1-1,CASSIGAENTEAFF,TGTGCCAGTAGTATAGGAGCTGAGAACACTGAAGCTTTCTTT
TRBV5-1,.,.,TRBJ2-7,CASSSGLNSYEQYF,TGCGCCAGCAGCTCAGGACTTAACTCCTACGAGCAGTACTTC
TRBV13,.,.,TRBJ1-1,CASSSGPLITEAFF,TGTGCCAGCAGCTCTGGACCCTTAATCACTGAAGCTTTCTTT
TRBV2,.,.,TRBJ1-1,CASSRHLNTEAFF,TGTGCCAGCAGCCGACACCTAAACACTGAAGCTTTCTTT
TRBV7-6,.,.,TRBJ2-7,CASSPSRTGGEEQYF,TGTGCCAGCAGCCCTTCGAGGACGGGCGGGGAGGAGCAGTACTTC
TRBV25-1,.,TRBD1,TRBJ2-7,CASSELWTGQIEQYF,TGTGCCAGCAGTGAATTATGGACAGGGCAGATAGAGCAGTACTTC
TRBV27,few,.,TRBJ2-1,CASGADYNEQFF,TGTGCCAGCGGGGCAGACTACAATGAGCAGTTCTTC
TRBV6-5,.,.,TRBJ1-5,CASSYEDQPQHF,TGTGCCAGCAGTTACGAGGATCAGCCCCAGCATTTT
TRBV10-3,once,.,TRBJ2-5,CAISESRGQETQYF,TGTGCCATCAGTGAGTCCCGGGGCCAAGAGACCCAGTACTTC
TRBV19,.,.,TRBJ1-5,CASRGGVWTRALVVGPQHF,TGTGCCAGTAGAGGAGGTGTGTGGACACGGGCTTTGGTGGTTGGGCCCCAGCATTTT
TRBV29-1,.,TRBD2,TRBJ2-3,CSPGWTSGGTDTQYF,TGCAGCCCTGGTTGGACTAGCGGAGGCACAGATACGCAGTATTTT
TRBV9,.,.,TRBJ1-2,CASSVAVGVGGYTF,TGTGCCAGCAGCGTAGCTGTGGGTGTGGGAGGCTACACCTTC
TRBV20-1,.,TRBD1,TRBJ1-1,CSASFLGQKAFF,TGCAGTGCTAGTTTTTTGGGACAGAAAGCTTTCTTT
TRBV19,.,.,TRBJ1-5,CASSINEGRSQPQHF,TGTGCCAGTAGTATTAATGAAGGCAGAAGCCAGCCCCAGCATTTT
TRBV29-1,.,.,TRBJ1-2,CSVTSNYGYTF,TGCAGCGTCACATCTAACTATGGCTACACCTTC